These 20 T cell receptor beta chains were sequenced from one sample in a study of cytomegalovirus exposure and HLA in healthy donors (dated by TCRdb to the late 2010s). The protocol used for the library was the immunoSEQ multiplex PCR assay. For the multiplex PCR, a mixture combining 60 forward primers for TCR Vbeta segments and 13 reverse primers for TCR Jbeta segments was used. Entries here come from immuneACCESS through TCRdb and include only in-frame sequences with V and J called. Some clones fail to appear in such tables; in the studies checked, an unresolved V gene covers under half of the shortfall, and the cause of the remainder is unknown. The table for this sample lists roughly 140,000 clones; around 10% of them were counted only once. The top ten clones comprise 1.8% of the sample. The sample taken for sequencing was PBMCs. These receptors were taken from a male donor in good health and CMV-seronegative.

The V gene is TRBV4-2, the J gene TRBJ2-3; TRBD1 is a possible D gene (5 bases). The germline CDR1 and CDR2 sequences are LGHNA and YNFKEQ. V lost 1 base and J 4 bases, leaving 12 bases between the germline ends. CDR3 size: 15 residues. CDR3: CASSQAGNAADTQYF. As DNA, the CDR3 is TGTGCCAGCAGCCAAGCAGGGAACGCCGCAGATACGCAGTATTTT.

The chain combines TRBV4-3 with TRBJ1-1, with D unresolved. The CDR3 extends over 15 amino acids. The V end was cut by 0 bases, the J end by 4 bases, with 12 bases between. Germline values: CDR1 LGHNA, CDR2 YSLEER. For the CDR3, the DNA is TGCGCCAGCAGCCAAGATAGGAGAGGGTCCACTGAAGCTTTCTTT. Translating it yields CASSQDRRGSTEAFF.

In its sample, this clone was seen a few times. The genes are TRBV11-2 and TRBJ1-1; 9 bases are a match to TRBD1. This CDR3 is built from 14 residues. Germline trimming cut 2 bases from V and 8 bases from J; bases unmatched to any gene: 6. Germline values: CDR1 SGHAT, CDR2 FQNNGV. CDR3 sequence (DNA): TGTGCCAGCAGCTTATGGGACAGGGCACAGGAAGCTTTCTTT. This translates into CASSLWDRAQEAFF.

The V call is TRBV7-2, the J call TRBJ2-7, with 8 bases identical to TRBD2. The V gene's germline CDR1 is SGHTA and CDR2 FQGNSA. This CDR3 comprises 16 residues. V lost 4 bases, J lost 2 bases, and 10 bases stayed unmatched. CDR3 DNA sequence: TGTGCCAGCAGCTCCCCCCTCGGCGGGGGGACCTACGAGCAGTACTTC. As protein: CASSSPLGGGTYEQYF.

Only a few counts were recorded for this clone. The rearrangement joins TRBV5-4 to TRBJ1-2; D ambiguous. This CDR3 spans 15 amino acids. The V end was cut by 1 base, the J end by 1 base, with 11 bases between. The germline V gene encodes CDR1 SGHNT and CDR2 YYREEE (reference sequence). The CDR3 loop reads CASSLIGTFNYGYTF. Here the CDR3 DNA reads TGTGCCAGCAGCTTGATTGGCACCTTTAACTATGGCTACACCTTC.

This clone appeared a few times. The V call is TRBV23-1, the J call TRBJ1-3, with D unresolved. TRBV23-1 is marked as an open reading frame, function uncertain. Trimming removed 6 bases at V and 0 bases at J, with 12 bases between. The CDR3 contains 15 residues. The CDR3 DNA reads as TGCGCCAGCAGGTTGAGACTTCTCTCTGGAAACACCATATATTTT. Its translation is CASRLRLLSGNTIYF.

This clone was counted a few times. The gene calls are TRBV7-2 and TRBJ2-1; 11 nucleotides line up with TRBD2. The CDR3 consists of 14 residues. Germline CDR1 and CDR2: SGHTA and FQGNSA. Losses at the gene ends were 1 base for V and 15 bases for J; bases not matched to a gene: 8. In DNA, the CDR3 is TGTGCCAGCAGCTTAGGAACTAGCGGGAGTCAGACGTTCTTC. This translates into CASSLGTSGSQTFF.

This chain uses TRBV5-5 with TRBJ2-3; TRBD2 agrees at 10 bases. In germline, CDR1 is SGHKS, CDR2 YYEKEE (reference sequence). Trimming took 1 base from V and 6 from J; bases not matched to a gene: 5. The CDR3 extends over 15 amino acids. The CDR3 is CASSLSAGGLDTQYF. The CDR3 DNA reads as TGTGCCAGCAGCTTGTCAGCGGGAGGGCTGGATACGCAGTATTTT.

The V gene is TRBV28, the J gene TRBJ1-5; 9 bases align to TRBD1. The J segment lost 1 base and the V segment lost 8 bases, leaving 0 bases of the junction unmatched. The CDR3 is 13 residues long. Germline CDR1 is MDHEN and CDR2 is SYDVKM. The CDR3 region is CASGQGSNQPQHF. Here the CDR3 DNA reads TGTGCCAGCGGACAGGGGAGCAATCAGCCCCAGCATTTT.

CDR3 residues: CASSDLPGQGYGDTQYF. CDR3 DNA: TGCGCCAGCAGTGACCTCCCGGGACAGGGGTACGGAGATACGCAGTATTTT. The chain employs TRBV10-1 and TRBJ2-3, with 10 bases fitting TRBD1. The V and J ends lost 3 bases and 5 bases, in that order; junction bases with no gene match: 11. Per germline, CDR1 WNHNN and CDR2 SYGVQD (reference sequence). This CDR3 region has 17 residues.

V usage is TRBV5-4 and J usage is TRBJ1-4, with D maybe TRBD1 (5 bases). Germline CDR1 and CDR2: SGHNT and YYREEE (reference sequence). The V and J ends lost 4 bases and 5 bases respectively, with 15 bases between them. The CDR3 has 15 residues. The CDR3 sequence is CASSPAGQLNEKLFF. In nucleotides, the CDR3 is TGTGCCAGCAGCCCGGCGGGGCAGCTCAATGAAAAACTGTTTTTT.

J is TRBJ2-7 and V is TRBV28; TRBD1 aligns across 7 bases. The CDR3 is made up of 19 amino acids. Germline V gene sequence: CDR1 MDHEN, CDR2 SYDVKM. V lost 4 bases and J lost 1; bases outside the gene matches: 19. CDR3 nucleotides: TGTGCCAGCAGTTCCCGCCGGGGACAGACAAGTTATGAATCCTACGAGCAGTACTTC. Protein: CASSSRRGQTSYESYEQYF.

CDR3 coding DNA: TGTGCCAGCAGTTTCGATCTGGGGACAGCTGAAGAGACCCAGTACTTC. It is translated as CASSFDLGTAEETQYF. The chain joins TRBV27 to TRBJ2-5; the match to TRBD1 covers 7 bases. From germline, CDR1 is MNHEY and CDR2 SMNVEV (reference sequence). This CDR3 is built from 16 residues. The J segment lost 3 bases and the V segment lost 3 bases, leaving 10 bases of the junction unmatched.

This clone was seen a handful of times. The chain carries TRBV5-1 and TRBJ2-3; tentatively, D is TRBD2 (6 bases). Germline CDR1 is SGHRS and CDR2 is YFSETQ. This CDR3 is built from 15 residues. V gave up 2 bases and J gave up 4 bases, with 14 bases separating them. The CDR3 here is CASSLKTSSADTQYF. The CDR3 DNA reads TGCGCCAGCAGCTTAAAGACTAGTTCGGCAGATACGCAGTATTTT.

The CDR3 nucleotides read TGTGCCAGCAGCGTCATGGGCCGGGGGCTGTTTTTT. Translating it yields CASSVMGRGLFF. The rearrangement uses TRBV9 and TRBJ2-2; a weak D match, TRBD2 (5 bases). V gave up 2 bases and J gave up 13 bases, with 12 bases separating them. The germline V gene has CDR1 SGDLS and CDR2 YYNGEE. The CDR3 is 12 residues long.

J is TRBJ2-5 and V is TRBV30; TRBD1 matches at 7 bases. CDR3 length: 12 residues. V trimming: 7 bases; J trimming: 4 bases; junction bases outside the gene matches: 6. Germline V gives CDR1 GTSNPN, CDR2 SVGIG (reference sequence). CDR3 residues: CAFDRDLETQYF. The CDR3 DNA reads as TGTGCCTTCGACAGGGACCTAGAGACCCAGTACTTC.

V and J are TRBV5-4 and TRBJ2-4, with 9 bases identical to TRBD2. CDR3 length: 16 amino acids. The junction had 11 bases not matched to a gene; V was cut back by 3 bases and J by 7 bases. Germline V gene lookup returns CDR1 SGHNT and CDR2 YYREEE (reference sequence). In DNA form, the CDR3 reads TGTGCCAGCAGCTCCCCATTAGCGGGAGAGATGAACATTCAGTACTTC. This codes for CASSSPLAGEMNIQYF.

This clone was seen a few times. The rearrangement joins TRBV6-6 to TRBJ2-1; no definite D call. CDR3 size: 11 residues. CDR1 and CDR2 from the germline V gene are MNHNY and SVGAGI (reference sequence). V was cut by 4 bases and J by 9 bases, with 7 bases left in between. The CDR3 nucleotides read TGTGCCAGCAGTTTTGGCCTTGAGCAGTTCTTC. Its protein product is CASSFGLEQFF.

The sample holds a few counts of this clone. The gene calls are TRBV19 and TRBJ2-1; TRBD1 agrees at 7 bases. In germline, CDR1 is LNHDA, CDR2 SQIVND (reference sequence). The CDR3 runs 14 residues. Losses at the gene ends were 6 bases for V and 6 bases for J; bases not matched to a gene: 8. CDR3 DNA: TGTGCCAGTAGCCTCAGAGGACAGGTCAATGAGCAGTTCTTC. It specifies CASSLRGQVNEQFF.

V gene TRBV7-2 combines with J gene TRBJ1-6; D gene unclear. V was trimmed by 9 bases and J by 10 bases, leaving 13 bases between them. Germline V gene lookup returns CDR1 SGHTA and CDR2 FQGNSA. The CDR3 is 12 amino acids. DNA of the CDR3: TGTGCCAGTTCGGAGTGGCAGTCACCCCTCCACTTT. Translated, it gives CASSEWQSPLHF. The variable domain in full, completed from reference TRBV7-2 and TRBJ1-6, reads GAGVSQSPSNKVTEKGKDVELRCDPISGHTALYWYRQSLGQGLEFLIYFQGNSAPDKSGLPSDRFSAERTGGSVSTLTIQRTQQEDSAVYLCASSEWQSPLHFGNGTRLTVT.